The 22 T cell receptor beta chains listed next were all sequenced from one sample in a study of CD8 T cells in ankylosing spondylitis. TCRdb called the 5' RACE reads again in MiXCR, with one record for every CDR3 protein. The sample yields about 160,000 distinct CDR3 sequences, roughly 10% seen once. The sequencing sample was made of blood, either unsorted or a sorted T cell fraction (not recorded which). Receptors were obtained from a female donor with ankylosing spondylitis or in good health (not recorded which).

This clonotype appeared many times. This chain joins TRBV29-1 and TRBJ2-1; 7 bases line up with TRBD2. In germline, CDR1 is SQVTM, CDR2 ANQGSEA. The CDR3 sequence is 13 residues long. V gave up 7 bases and J gave up 4 bases; unmatched junction bases: 7. Here the CDR3 reads CSGGLLNYNEQFF. The CDR3 DNA is TGCAGCGGGGGACTACTAAATTACAATGAGCAGTTCTTC.

This clonotype turned up a few times. The chain carries TRBV24-1 and TRBJ2-1; D is unclear. The CDR3 has 11 amino acids. From germline, CDR1 is KGHDR and CDR2 SFDVKD. Between the trimmed V and J ends, which lost 3 bases and 8 bases, there was a span of 4 bases. The CDR3 sequence is CATSDNDEQFF. CDR3 nucleotide sequence: TGTGCCACCAGTGATAATGATGAGCAGTTCTTC.

In this sample, this clonotype turned up a few times. The rearrangement links TRBV6-1 to TRBJ2-5; 11 bases align to TRBD1. Germline V CDR1 and CDR2: MNHNS, SASEGT. The ends lost 7 bases at V and 5 bases at J; junction bases unmatched: 6. CDR3 size: 14 residues. The CDR3 sequence is CASKGTGGRETQYF. Written as DNA, the CDR3 is TGTGCCAGCAAGGGGACAGGGGGGCGGGAGACCCAGTACTTC.

The chain recombines TRBV5-6 with TRBJ2-7; 12 bases are shared with TRBD2. The CDR3 is 14 residues long. CDR1 SGHDT and CDR2 YYEEEE come from the germline V gene. The junction had 5 bases not matched to a gene; V was cut back by 6 bases and J by 4 bases. The CDR3 spells CASTSGTSGYEQYF. Here the CDR3 DNA reads TGTGCCAGCACGTCCGGGACTAGCGGGTACGAGCAGTACTTC.

V and J are TRBV2 and TRBJ2-7; D perhaps matches TRBD2 (6 bases). Germline V gives CDR1 SNHLY, CDR2 FYNNEI. V dropped 4 bases and J dropped 2 bases, with 18 bases sitting between them. The CDR3 sequence is 16 residues long. Written as DNA, the CDR3 is TGTGCCAGCAGTGTAATTGGACTACCGACTCCCTACGAGCAGTACTTC. Translation: CASSVIGLPTPYEQYF.

This clonotype came up a few times. The rearrangement uses TRBV6-1 and TRBJ1-2; D is unclear. V lost 6 bases to trimming and J lost 3 bases, with 14 bases between them. From germline, CDR1 is MNHNS and CDR2 SASEGT. The CDR3 runs 14 residues. DNA of the CDR3: TGTGCCAGCAGCCTACGCACGAGGCACTATGGCTACACCTTC. This codes for CASSLRTRHYGYTF.

This clonotype was picked up a small number of times. V gene TRBV6-1 combines with J gene TRBJ2-2; 9 nucleotides match TRBD2. Germline CDR1 is MNHNS and CDR2 is SASEGT. The CDR3 loop spans 17 amino acids. V lost 6 bases to trimming and J lost 4 bases; unmatched junction nucleotides: 12. The CDR3: CASSIRAGGQSTGELFF. CDR3 bases: TGTGCCAGCAGCATCAGGGCGGGAGGGCAATCCACCGGGGAGCTGTTTTTT.

This clonotype was detected many times. This chain links TRBV5-1 with TRBJ1-1; TRBD1 is a possible D gene (6 bases). CDR3 length: 14 residues. With 4 bases removed from V and 0 bases from J, the gap between germline ends came to 10 bases. The germline V gene encodes CDR1 SGHRS and CDR2 YFSETQ. CDR3 region: CASSPGHLNTEAFF. The CDR3 region has the DNA TGCGCCAGCAGCCCGGGACACTTGAACACTGAAGCTTTCTTT.

The V gene is TRBV6-1, the J gene TRBJ2-7; TRBD2 aligns across 8 bases. After removal of 7 bases from V and 3 bases from J, the junction contained 11 bases not matched to a gene. Germline V CDR1 and CDR2: MNHNS, SASEGT. The CDR3 spans 15 residues. CDR3 bases: TGTGCCAGCACCAACGGGGGGGCTACGATCTACGAGCAGTACTTC. Its protein product is CASTNGGATIYEQYF.

J is TRBJ2-5 and V is TRBV7-9, with a weak D call TRBD1 (6 bases). Germline CDR1 SEHNR, CDR2 FQNEAQ (reference sequence). V was clipped by 5 bases and J by 2 bases, with 15 bases between them. The CDR3 covers 15 residues. CDR3 sequence reads: CASSLPWTAQETQYF. Written as DNA, the CDR3 is TGTGCCAGCAGCCTTCCGTGGACAGCACAAGAGACCCAGTACTTC.

Concerning this clonotype itself: Possible read error: a much larger clone is one base away. This chain connects TRBV5-1 to TRBJ2-7; TRBD1 is a possible D gene (5 bases). This CDR3 region has 14 residues. V gave up 7 bases and J gave up 2 bases, with 16 bases separating them. Germline CDR1 is SGHRS and CDR2 is YFSETQ. The CDR3 sequence is CASCQGGGTYEQYF. Here the CDR3 DNA reads TGCGCCAGCTGCCAGGGCGGCGGTACCTACGAGCAGTACTTC.

This clonotype was found a few times. The chain uses TRBV6-5 and TRBJ2-3; D remains unclear. The length of the CDR3 is 16 residues. The V gene lost 4 bases and the J gene lost 2 bases, with 16 bases spanning the gap. Germline CDR1 is MNHEY and CDR2 is SVGAGI. The CDR3 bases are TGTGCCAGCAGTTTACTCCCGGCTTTCCCCACAGATACGCAGTATTTT. Translation: CASSLLPAFPTDTQYF.

Many counts were recorded for this clonotype. The chain links TRBV24-1 to TRBJ1-6, with D possibly being TRBD1 (6 bases). CDR1 KGHDR and CDR2 SFDVKD come from the germline V gene. V shed 6 bases and J shed 10 bases, with 27 bases lying between them. The CDR3 totals 18 residues. The CDR3 protein is CATSLSGTKLPLESPLHF. CDR3 in DNA: TGTGCCACCAGTCTTTCAGGGACAAAGCTCCCGCTGGAATCACCCCTCCACTTT.

The sample holds a few counts of this clonotype. V is TRBV4-3 and J is TRBJ1-1; D gene uncertain. V lost 2 bases and J 4 bases, leaving 8 bases between the germline ends. Germline V gene lookup returns CDR1 LGHNA and CDR2 YSLEER. The CDR3 covers 13 residues. As DNA, the CDR3 is TGCGCCAGCAGCCAACCGGGAAGCACTGAAGCTTTCTTT. Translating it yields CASSQPGSTEAFF.

The chain joins TRBV4-3 to TRBJ2-7; no firm D call. The CDR3 totals 15 residues. V dropped 3 bases and J dropped 5 bases, with 17 bases sitting between them. The germline gives CDR1 LGHNA, CDR2 YSLEER. The CDR3 DNA sequence: TGCGCCAGCAGCCAGGGAAGACTCTCAACGGACGAGCAGTACTTC. Protein sequence: CASSQGRLSTDEQYF.

The CDR3 loop reads CASSVAGDSSYEQYF. For the CDR3, the DNA is TGTGCCAGCAGCGTAGCCGGCGACAGCTCCTACGAGCAGTACTTC. The V call is TRBV9, the J call TRBJ2-7; D is perhaps TRBD1 (5 bases). The V end was cut by 0 bases, the J end by 0 bases, with 10 bases between. The CDR3 consists of 15 residues. Germline assignment: CDR1 SGDLS and CDR2 YYNGEE.

This clonotype appeared a few times. V is TRBV29-1 and J is TRBJ1-3; D is uncertain. CDR3 size: 11 residues. V lost 3 bases and J 8 bases, leaving 8 bases between the germline ends. The germline V gene has CDR1 SQVTM and CDR2 ANQGSEA. The CDR3 nucleotides are TGCAGCGTTGAGATCGGTGACACCATATATTTT. Its translation is CSVEIGDTIYF.

V gene TRBV6-2 or TRBV6-3 combines with J gene TRBJ2-5; 8 nucleotides agree with TRBD1. Germline values: CDR1 MNHEY, CDR2 SVGEGT. The CDR3 has 14 residues. J lost 5 bases, V lost 0 bases, and 2 bases had no gene match. The CDR3 reads CASSYSTGVETQYF. CDR3 coding DNA: TGTGCCAGCAGTTACTCGACAGGGGTGGAGACCCAGTACTTC.

This chain connects TRBV29-1 to TRBJ1-1, with no clear D. The CDR3 loop spans 15 amino acids. CDR1 SQVTM and CDR2 ANQGSEA come from the germline V gene. The ends were cut back, 4 bases at V and 6 bases at J, with 21 bases in the middle. CDR3 bases: TGCAGCGTTGCCCCTACCGGGGAGAGGATGTCTGAAGCTTTCTTT. Its protein product is CSVAPTGERMSEAFF.

At least ten counts were recorded for this clonotype. The chain couples TRBV12-3 or TRBV12-4 to TRBJ2-3, with 7 bases aligning to TRBD2. The CDR3 sequence is 14 residues long. The trim removed 4 bases at V and 1 base at J, leaving 2 bases unmatched. Here the CDR3 DNA reads TGTGCCAGCAGTTACCGGGGGGGCACAGATACGCAGTATTTT. This gives the protein CASSYRGGTDTQYF.

In this sample, this clonotype turned up a few times. The chain recombines TRBV30 with TRBJ2-3, with no clear D. CDR1 is GTSNPN, CDR2 SVGIG, per germline (reference sequence). This CDR3 region has 15 residues. Trimming removed 0 bases at V and 0 bases at J, with 10 bases between. The CDR3, as DNA: TGTGCCTGGAGTGTATTCGGAAGAAGCACAGATACGCAGTATTTT. Protein product: CAWSVFGRSTDTQYF.

The genes are TRBV18 and TRBJ2-7; 7 nucleotides match TRBD1. Trimming took 6 bases from V and 4 from J; bases not matched to a gene: 9. The length of the CDR3 is 14 residues. Germline assignment: CDR1 KGHSH and CDR2 LQKENI. CDR3 nucleotides: TGTGCCAGCTCTCACTGGGACAGACCTTACGAGCAGTACTTC. It encodes CASSHWDRPYEQYF.